This TCR beta chain comes out of a study of response to subunit inactivated influenza vaccine. V lost 2 bases and J lost 8, with 11 bases in between. CDR3 length equals 14 residues. Germline lookup yields CDR1 SGHRS and CDR2 YFSETQ. Of note for this clonotype: Its target is unknown.

Findings of the study overall: It was the authors' suggestion that each seasonal influenza vaccination recruits few new T cells.

A single record per CDR3 protein comes from TCRdb applying MiXCR to the RT-PCR reads. The sample lists a few hundred thousand distinct CDR3 sequences, 21% occurring once. The chain is built from TRBV5-1 and TRBJ1-6; no reliable D call. Source: PBMCs from blood, taken about 20 months after vaccination. This TCR derives from a man aged 50-75 years who received an inactivated influenza vaccine. The CDR3 coding sequence is TGCGCCAGCAGCTTCTTCCGGGAGGATTCACCCCTCCACTTT. This sequence encodes CASSFFREDSPLHF.